This TCR beta chain is drawn from a study of radiation and T cells in renal cell carcinoma. Some clones are missing from TCRdb's copy, which holds only in-frame ones; the method was immunoSEQ multiplex PCR. The repertoire includes 70,000 to 100,000 clones, 82% of them detected once, and almost 6.5% sits in the top ten. Indicated time point: baseline pretreatment blood. Treatment described: 15 Gy SBRT to primary tumor, nephrectomy 4 weeks later. J gave up 0 bases and V 2 bases, and 2 bases lay outside the gene matches. This CDR3 has 17 residues. CDR1 is MNHEY, CDR2 SMNVEV, per germline (reference sequence). On this clone: Its antigen remains unidentified.

Study findings and constraints: Baseline intratumoral clonotype presence is unknown without pretreatment biopsies.

This receptor was taken from a man in his fifties or sixties with renal cell carcinoma. The sample was blood, taken from a patient whose treatment included radiotherapy and nephrectomy. The chain uses TRBV27 and TRBJ2-1; 12 bases fit TRBD2. The CDR3: CASSLGLAGLSYNEQFF. Written as DNA, the CDR3 is TGTGCCAGCAGTTTAGGACTAGCGGGGCTCTCCTACAATGAGCAGTTCTTC.